One sample yielded the 32 T cell receptor beta chains listed below, sequenced in a study of T cell responses to AZD1222 COVID-19 vaccine. TCRdb's table, derived via immunoSEQ multiplex PCR, lists solely in-frame clones and lacks some. Here the sample spans approximately 180,000 clones, around 90% being singletons. The sample consisted of peripheral blood, taken on day 0 of AZD1222 vaccination. Receptors were obtained from an adult in good health.

The chain is built from TRBV5-4 and TRBJ2-3, with 7 bases aligning to TRBD2. The junction had 13 bases not matched to a gene; V was cut back by 4 bases and J by 2 bases. Germline CDR1 is SGHNT and CDR2 is YYREEE (reference sequence). This CDR3 is built from 17 residues. This CDR3 reads CASSQMAGAGYTDTQYF. For the CDR3, the DNA is TGTGCCAGCAGCCAGATGGCGGGAGCGGGATACACAGATACGCAGTATTTT.

The chain links TRBV3-1 (or the pseudogene TRBV3-2) to TRBJ2-3; D may be TRBD1 or TRBD2 (5 bases each). Germline loops: CDR1 LGHDT, CDR2 YNNKEL (reference sequence). The CDR3 has 15 residues. The V and J ends lost 0 bases and 1 base respectively, with 8 bases between them. The CDR3 reads CASSQDMGGTDTQYF. For the CDR3, the DNA is TGTGCCAGCAGCCAAGATATGGGGGGCACAGATACGCAGTATTTT.

The chain is built from TRBV29-1 and TRBJ1-1, with TRBD1 as a possible D gene (5 bases). The V gene's germline CDR1 is SQVTM and CDR2 ANQGSEA. The CDR3 contains 14 residues. Trimming removed 6 bases from V and 0 bases from J, with 14 bases in between. CDR3 in amino acids: CSVGDGFMNTEAFF. The CDR3 DNA is TGCAGCGTGGGGGACGGATTCATGAACACTGAAGCTTTCTTT.

A remark on this clone: The sample contains more than one DNA sequence encoding this CDR3. This chain connects TRBV2 to TRBJ1-5, with D unclear. The CDR3 is 13 amino acids. Germline values: CDR1 SNHLY, CDR2 FYNNEI. V was clipped by 7 bases and J by 0 bases, with 7 bases between them. CDR3 nucleotides: TGTGCCAGCAACCGGGATAGCAATCAGCCCCAGCATTTT. Its protein product is CASNRDSNQPQHF.

This rearrangement joins TRBV10-3 to TRBJ1-5; D possibly corresponds to TRBD1 (5 bases). V lost 2 bases to trimming and J lost 0 bases, with 8 bases between them. The CDR3 has 15 residues. Germline V gene lookup returns CDR1 ENHRY and CDR2 SYGVKD. The CDR3 spells CAISETQGSNQPQHF. The CDR3 nucleotides read TGTGCCATCAGTGAGACCCAGGGTAGCAATCAGCCCCAGCATTTT.

The chain is built from TRBV6-5 and TRBJ1-4; 8 bases map to TRBD1. There are 14 residues in the CDR3. V lost 7 bases to trimming and J lost 8 bases; unmatched junction nucleotides: 9. The germline CDR1 and CDR2 sequences are MNHEY and SVGAGI. The CDR3 sequence: CASNYRTGKEKLFF. CDR3 coding DNA: TGTGCCAGCAACTACAGGACAGGGAAAGAAAAACTGTTTTTT.

The rearrangement joins TRBV29-1 to TRBJ2-5; 9 nucleotides match TRBD2. V shed 0 bases, J shed 4 bases, and the junction held 0 bases outside the gene matches. There are 13 residues in the CDR3. Germline-derived CDR1 and CDR2 are SQVTM and ANQGSEA. In DNA, the CDR3 is TGCAGCGTTGAAGAACTAGCGGGAGAGACCCAGTACTTC. It specifies CSVEELAGETQYF. Full variable domain (rest looked up from reference TRBV29-1 and TRBJ2-5): SAVISQKPSRDICQRGTSLTIQCQVDSQVTMMFWYRQQPGQSLTLIATANQGSEATYESGFVIDKFPISRPNLTFSTLTVSNMSPEDSSIYLCSVEELAGETQYFGPGTRLLVL.

This chain connects TRBV12-5 to TRBJ2-7; no definite D call. The CDR3 consists of 12 residues. V lost 3 bases and J 0 bases, leaving 3 bases between the germline ends. Per germline, CDR1 LGHNT and CDR2 FRNRAP. CDR3: CASGLFSYEQYF. CDR3 coding DNA: TGTGCTAGTGGTTTATTCTCCTACGAGCAGTACTTC.

V usage is TRBV24-1 and J usage is TRBJ2-1; D might be TRBD1 (6 bases). Germline CDR1 and CDR2: KGHDR and SFDVKD. Deletions cut 1 base from V and 0 bases from J, with 24 bases between. The CDR3 runs 21 residues. CDR3 coding DNA: TGTGCCACCAGTGATTTAAACCCGCGGCAGGGGCTGTACCCCTCCTACAATGAGCAGTTCTTC. It translates to CATSDLNPRQGLYPSYNEQFF.

The V call is TRBV3-1 (or the pseudogene TRBV3-2), the J call TRBJ2-5, with 9 bases that match TRBD2. There are 18 residues in the CDR3. Per germline, CDR1 LGHDT and CDR2 YNNKEL (reference sequence). J was trimmed by 5 bases and V by 4 bases; bases with no gene match: 17. The CDR3 nucleotides are TGTGCCAGCAGCCCCCAGGGGCTAGCGGGAACCGGGAGGGAGACCCAGTACTTC. Its translation: CASSPQGLAGTGRETQYF.

This clone has just one count. V usage is TRBV12-3 or TRBV12-4 and J usage is TRBJ2-1, with D hard to call. The CDR3 sequence is 12 residues long. Trimming cost V 4 bases and J 12 bases, with 13 bases left between them. This CDR3 reads CASSSDALRQFF. For the CDR3, the DNA is TGTGCCAGCAGTTCGGACGCCCTAAGGCAGTTCTTC.

This clone was detected only once. V and J are TRBV19 and TRBJ1-1; no definite D call. Germline lookup yields CDR1 LNHDA and CDR2 SQIVND (reference sequence). Deletions cut 3 bases from V and 0 bases from J, with 11 bases between. CDR3 size: 15 residues. The CDR3 here is CASSMRHSMNTEAFF. The DNA of the CDR3 is TGTGCCAGTAGTATGCGGCATTCAATGAACACTGAAGCTTTCTTT.

The rearrangement uses TRBV9 and TRBJ2-1; either TRBD1 or TRBD2 may fit D (5 bases each). V gave up 0 bases and J gave up 9 bases, with 10 bases separating them. Per germline, CDR1 SGDLS and CDR2 YYNGEE. This CDR3 has 13 amino acids. The CDR3 loop is CASSVATGREQFF. CDR3 DNA: TGTGCCAGCAGCGTAGCTACGGGACGTGAGCAGTTCTTC.

The chain is built from TRBV9 and TRBJ2-3; D unclear. Germline V lookup: CDR1 SGDLS, CDR2 YYNGEE. There are 12 residues in the CDR3. The V end lost 7 bases, the J end lost 1 base, and 7 bases lay between the germline ends. The CDR3: CASDRGTDTQYF. The CDR3, as DNA: TGTGCCAGCGATCGCGGCACAGATACGCAGTATTTT. The entire variable domain, with the rest obtained from reference TRBV9 and TRBJ2-3, is as follows: DSGVTQTPKHLITATGQRVTLRCSPRSGDLSVYWYQQSLDQGLQFLIQYYNGEERAKGNILERFSAQQFPDLHSELNLSSLELGDSALYFCASDRGTDTQYFGPGTRLTVL.

This chain uses TRBV5-1 with TRBJ1-1, with 9 bases that match TRBD1. From germline, CDR1 is SGHRS and CDR2 YFSETQ. Losses at the gene ends were 4 bases for V and 4 bases for J; bases not matched to a gene: 5. This CDR3 contains 14 residues. The DNA for the CDR3 is TGCGCCAGCAGCAGGGAGACAGGGGGCACTGAAGCTTTCTTT. This sequence encodes CASSRETGGTEAFF.

The rearrangement uses TRBV9 and TRBJ2-2, with D unclear. The V end lost 2 bases, the J end lost 6 bases, and 11 bases lay between the germline ends. There are 14 residues in the CDR3. Germline loops: CDR1 SGDLS, CDR2 YYNGEE. The CDR3 loop reads CASSVGVSPGELFF. DNA of the CDR3: TGTGCCAGCAGCGTTGGGGTATCCCCCGGGGAGCTGTTTTTT. Full variable domain (rest looked up from reference TRBV9 and TRBJ2-2): DSGVTQTPKHLITATGQRVTLRCSPRSGDLSVYWYQQSLDQGLQFLIQYYNGEERAKGNILERFSAQQFPDLHSELNLSSLELGDSALYFCASSVGVSPGELFFGEGSRLTVL.

CDR3 region: CASSLALASGRAGPIYEQYF. The CDR3 DNA follows: TGTGCCAGCAGCTTAGCGCTTGCGAGCGGGAGGGCCGGGCCGATCTACGAGCAGTACTTC. The genes are TRBV7-6 and TRBJ2-7, with TRBD2 matching over 10 bases. Germline CDR1 is SGHVS and CDR2 is FNYEAQ. V lost 0 bases and J lost 3; bases outside the gene matches: 17. The CDR3 has 20 residues.

V gene TRBV27 combines with J gene TRBJ2-1; 10 bases match TRBD2. From germline, CDR1 is MNHEY and CDR2 SMNVEV (reference sequence). Trimming cost V 5 bases and J 10 bases; bases outside gene matches: 17. The CDR3 consists of 17 residues. The chain's CDR3 is CASSLIPRTSGRWEQFF. In nucleotides, the CDR3 is TGTGCCAGCAGTCTTATTCCGCGGACTAGCGGACGCTGGGAGCAGTTCTTC.

The rearrangement links TRBV6-5 to TRBJ1-4; no definite D call. This CDR3 comprises 15 residues. Germline-derived CDR1 and CDR2 are MNHEY and SVGAGI. Trimming shortened V by 7 bases and J by 7 bases, and 19 bases separated the two germline ends. CDR3 coding DNA: TGTGCCAGCATCCCCCGTTGGGAGTACGGTGAAAAACTGTTTTTT. The encoded protein is CASIPRWEYGEKLFF.

The gene calls are TRBV6-5 and TRBJ2-1; D is ambiguous. Germline lookup yields CDR1 MNHEY and CDR2 SVGAGI. Trimming took 0 bases from V and 0 from J, leaving 9 bases between them. The CDR3 sequence is 16 residues long. CDR3 in amino acids: CASSYSVLSSYNEQFF. The CDR3 DNA sequence: TGTGCCAGCAGTTACTCTGTCCTTAGCTCCTACAATGAGCAGTTCTTC.

The count of this clone is one. This chain joins TRBV11-3 and TRBJ2-1; perhaps TRBD1 as D (5 bases). The germline V gene has CDR1 SGHNT and CDR2 YENEEA. Trimming left V 0 bases short and J 7 bases short, with 13 bases between. This CDR3 region has 15 residues. The CDR3 loop reads CASSLDGQGHNEQFF. In nucleotides, the CDR3 is TGTGCCAGCAGCTTAGATGGGCAGGGTCATAATGAGCAGTTCTTC.

V is TRBV27 and J is TRBJ2-7, with 8 bases identical to TRBD2. This CDR3 is 13 amino acids long. Per germline, CDR1 MNHEY and CDR2 SMNVEV (reference sequence). V lost 3 bases to trimming and J lost 2 bases; unmatched junction nucleotides: 0. CDR3 in amino acids: CASSLGLAYEQYF. Here the CDR3 DNA reads TGTGCCAGCAGTTTGGGACTAGCCTACGAGCAGTACTTC.

The chain employs TRBV6-5 and TRBJ2-3, with 9 bases aligning to TRBD2. The CDR3 runs to 15 residues. The germline V gene encodes CDR1 MNHEY and CDR2 SVGAGI. V shed 5 bases and J 6 bases; nucleotides not matched to a gene: 9. In nucleotides, the CDR3 is TGTGCCAGCAGTAACATAGCGGGAGAAGTGGATACGCAGTATTTT. Translation: CASSNIAGEVDTQYF.

This clone was seen only once. This chain connects TRBV15 to TRBJ1-3; D is uncertain. Trimming pared 5 bases from V and 5 bases from J, leaving 10 bases between. Germline lookup yields CDR1 LNHNV and CDR2 YYDKDF (reference sequence). The CDR3 consists of 13 residues. In nucleotides, the CDR3 is TGTGCCACCAGCTCGAGGGATAGAAACACCATATATTTT. Encoded protein: CATSSRDRNTIYF.

The V gene is TRBV5-1, the J gene TRBJ2-7; D is perhaps TRBD2 (6 bases). Trimming stripped 0 bases from V and 2 bases from J, with 12 bases between. CDR3 length equals 15 residues. Per germline, CDR1 SGHRS and CDR2 YFSETQ. CDR3 DNA: TGCGCCAGCAGCTTGGTTGGCGGGGCTACCTACGAGCAGTACTTC. Translating it yields CASSLVGGATYEQYF.

The V call is TRBV2, the J call TRBJ2-1, with D maybe TRBD1 (7 bases). Germline-derived CDR1 and CDR2 are SNHLY and FYNNEI. CDR3 length: 17 amino acids. V dropped 7 bases and J dropped 0 bases, with 19 bases sitting between them. CDR3 bases: TGTGCCAGCATGCGGGACAGCCTTACAAGCTCCTACAATGAGCAGTTCTTC. Its protein is CASMRDSLTSSYNEQFF.

CDR3 region: CASSLGENTEAFF. CDR3 DNA: TGTGCCAGCAGCTTGGGAGAGAACACTGAAGCTTTCTTT. V usage is TRBV5-5 and J usage is TRBJ1-1, with D hard to call. Germline V gene lookup returns CDR1 SGHKS and CDR2 YYEKEE (reference sequence). Trimming took 0 bases from V and 1 from J, leaving 4 bases between them. This CDR3 has 13 residues.

The chain joins TRBV19 to TRBJ1-1; D is uncertain. Germline V CDR1 and CDR2: LNHDA, SQIVND (reference sequence). Trimming stripped 0 bases from V and 2 bases from J, with 7 bases between. The CDR3 contains 14 residues. DNA of the CDR3: TGTGCCAGTAGTATAGATTGGAAAAACACTGAAGCTTTCTTT. Translated: CASSIDWKNTEAFF.

J is TRBJ2-1 and V is TRBV7-9; D remains unclear. The ends were cut back, 2 bases at V and 6 bases at J, with 8 bases in the middle. CDR3 length equals 13 residues. Per the germline V gene, CDR1 is SEHNR and CDR2 is FQNEAQ (reference sequence). The CDR3 region is CASSLSFRNEQFF. For the CDR3, the DNA is TGTGCCAGCAGCTTATCCTTCCGCAATGAGCAGTTCTTC.

The chain links TRBV5-4 to TRBJ1-1, with D tentatively TRBD1 (6 bases). V was trimmed by 0 bases and J by 1 base, leaving 10 bases between them. The CDR3 runs to 15 residues. Germline V CDR1 and CDR2: SGHNT, YYREEE (reference sequence). CDR3 sequence: CASSLDRAANTEAFF. DNA of the CDR3: TGTGCCAGCAGCTTGGACAGGGCTGCGAACACTGAAGCTTTCTTT.

This clone is a singleton in its sample. The chain uses TRBV27 and TRBJ1-4; D is perhaps TRBD1 (6 bases). Looked up from germline, CDR1 is MNHEY and CDR2 is SMNVEV (reference sequence). CDR3 length: 11 amino acids. The V gene lost 7 bases and the J gene lost 7 bases, with 7 bases spanning the gap. Written as DNA, the CDR3 is TGTGCCAGCAAACAGGGTGAAAAACTGTTTTTT. Amino acids: CASKQGEKLFF.

The V gene is TRBV24-1, the J gene TRBJ1-5; D might be TRBD1 (5 bases). V shed 7 bases and J shed 0 bases, with 9 bases lying between them. CDR3 length: 14 residues. Germline lookup yields CDR1 KGHDR and CDR2 SFDVKD. CDR3 nucleotides: TGTGCCACCAGGGGACCGGATAGCAATCAGCCCCAGCATTTT. Translating gives CATRGPDSNQPQHF.